These 23 T cell receptor beta chains were all obtained from the same sample, sequenced in a study of cytomegalovirus exposure and HLA in healthy donors (dated by TCRdb to about 2017). Receptors were amplified or captured by the immunoSEQ multiplex PCR assay. For the multiplex PCR, a mixture combining 60 forward primers for TCR Vbeta segments and 13 reverse primers for TCR Jbeta segments was used. What TCRdb holds here is the immuneACCESS table cut down to in-frame rearrangements. Part of the clones is not present; checked against another copy, under half of the missing clones reflect an unresolved V gene, and the others are unexplained. For this sample there are around 270,000 clones; roughly 80% appear just once. The top ten clonotypes cover 0.3% of the sample. The sample consisted of PBMCs. These receptors were taken from a girl aged 2 to 9 in good health and CMV-seronegative.

The chain is built from TRBV2 and TRBJ1-5; 7 nucleotides align to TRBD1. Germline CDR1 reads SNHLY; CDR2 reads FYNNEI. The CDR3 has 12 amino acids. The ends lost 6 bases at V and 12 bases at J; junction bases unmatched: 8. The CDR3 DNA is TGTGCCAGCAGCGACAGGGATCATCTCCAGCATTTT. As protein: CASSDRDHLQHF.

V gene TRBV5-1 combines with J gene TRBJ2-2; 12 positions match TRBD2. Looked up from germline, CDR1 is SGHRS and CDR2 is YFSETQ. J was trimmed by 6 bases and V by 9 bases; bases with no gene match: 9. This CDR3 has 15 residues. Here the CDR3 DNA reads TGCGCCACCCCGGGGACTAGCGGGTCCCCCGGGGAGCTGTTTTTT. Translated: CATPGTSGSPGELFF.

This clone was detected only once. This sequence joins TRBV28 and TRBJ1-6; possible D gene TRBD1, 5 bases. The CDR3 length is 15 residues. Germline V gene lookup returns CDR1 MDHEN and CDR2 SYDVKM. Trimming took 6 bases from V and 5 from J, leaving 14 bases between them. CDR3 nucleotide sequence: TGTGCCAGCAGCCCCGGACAAGGCAATAATTCACCCCTCCACTTT. This codes for CASSPGQGNNSPLHF.

The J gene is TRBJ2-1, the V gene TRBV9; tentative D call: TRBD1 (5 bases). Germline CDR1 SGDLS, CDR2 YYNGEE. This CDR3 spans 12 amino acids. V was shortened by 0 bases and J by 8 bases, with 6 bases between the two germline ends. The CDR3: CASSVGGYEQFF. The CDR3, as DNA: TGTGCCAGCAGCGTAGGGGGCTATGAGCAGTTCTTC.

The rearrangement joins TRBV9 to TRBJ1-1; D unresolved. V was clipped by 0 bases and J by 0 bases, with 6 bases between them. This CDR3 has 14 amino acids. CDR1 is SGDLS, CDR2 YYNGEE, per germline. CDR3 protein: CASSVGNLNTEAFF. The CDR3, as DNA: TGTGCCAGCAGCGTAGGCAACTTGAACACTGAAGCTTTCTTT. Full variable domain (missing parts from reference TRBV9 and TRBJ1-1): DSGVTQTPKHLITATGQRVTLRCSPRSGDLSVYWYQQSLDQGLQFLIQYYNGEERAKGNILERFSAQQFPDLHSELNLSSLELGDSALYFCASSVGNLNTEAFFGQGTRLTVV.

The chain carries TRBV7-3 and TRBJ2-2; TRBD2 might be the D (5 bases). Germline CDR1 and CDR2: SGHTA and FQGTGA. Trimming stripped 5 bases from V and 9 bases from J, with 16 bases between. This CDR3 has 14 residues. CDR3 in amino acids: CASSPSRDSRELFF. CDR3 sequence (DNA): TGTGCCAGCAGCCCATCCCGGGATTCCCGGGAGCTGTTTTTT.

The chain recombines TRBV7-8 with TRBJ1-3; D is ambiguous. CDR3 length equals 16 residues. Trimming took off 0 bases at V and 4 bases at J, with 13 bases between the two ends. Germline lookup yields CDR1 SGHVS and CDR2 FQNEAQ. As DNA, the CDR3 is TGTGCCAGCAGCTTAGCGCGGATAGCGAGAGGAAACACCATATATTTT. Its translation: CASSLARIARGNTIYF.

V and J are TRBV5-5 and TRBJ1-2; no definite D call. Germline V gives CDR1 SGHKS, CDR2 YYEKEE (reference sequence). Trimming left V 2 bases short and J 3 bases short, with 5 bases between. This CDR3 has 12 residues. The CDR3 reads CASSFLDYGYTF. The CDR3 DNA follows: TGTGCCAGCAGCTTTCTTGACTATGGCTACACCTTC.

The chain carries TRBV5-4 and TRBJ1-6, with D perhaps TRBD1 (6 bases). CDR3 size: 15 residues. V was trimmed by 4 bases and J by 10 bases, leaving 18 bases between them. Germline assignment: CDR1 SGHNT and CDR2 YYREEE (reference sequence). CDR3 nucleotide sequence: TGTGCCAGCAGCGGACCGGGACAACCTAACTCACCCCTCCACTTT. Amino acid sequence: CASSGPGQPNSPLHF.

For this clone: Distinct nucleotide sequences in the sample also encode this CDR3. The chain carries TRBV19 and TRBJ2-7; 11 nucleotides agree with TRBD1. Germline loops: CDR1 LNHDA, CDR2 SQIVND (reference sequence). The CDR3 is made up of 15 amino acids. The junction had 3 bases not matched to a gene; V was cut back by 2 bases and J by 3 bases. The CDR3 spells CASSIPGQGVYEQYF. CDR3 nucleotide sequence: TGTGCCAGTAGTATACCGGGACAGGGGGTCTACGAGCAGTACTTC.

This clone was recorded a few times. The genes are TRBV29-1 and TRBJ1-1, with D possibly matching TRBD1 (6 bases). Germline V gene data show CDR1 as SQVTM and CDR2 as ANQGSEA. The V gene lost 6 bases and the J gene lost 3 bases, with 17 bases spanning the gap. This CDR3 is built from 14 residues. In DNA, the CDR3 is TGCAGCGTCGAGGTTCCGACAGGCGACACTGAAGCTTTCTTT. It yields the protein CSVEVPTGDTEAFF.

The V call is TRBV30, the J call TRBJ2-5; 14 nucleotides line up with TRBD2. Trimming at V came to 1 base and at J to 5 bases, leaving 3 bases not matched to a gene. Germline V gene lookup returns CDR1 GTSNPN and CDR2 SVGIG (reference sequence). The CDR3 is 15 residues long. This CDR3 reads CAWSGLAGGLETQYF. The CDR3 nucleotides are TGTGCCTGGAGTGGACTAGCGGGGGGGCTGGAGACCCAGTACTTC.

A note on this clone: Other DNA sequences in this sample translate to the same CDR3. The V call is TRBV6-5, the J call TRBJ1-5; 9 nucleotides align to TRBD1. Germline assignment: CDR1 MNHEY and CDR2 SVGAGI. The CDR3 has 15 amino acids. The V gene end was trimmed by 0 bases and the J gene end by 7 bases; junction bases not matched to a gene: 4. CDR3 in DNA: TGTGCCAGCAGTTACTCGGGGACAGGGAACCAGCCCCAGCATTTT. It translates to CASSYSGTGNQPQHF.

The CDR3: CASSFSDSLEAFF. The CDR3 DNA follows: TGTGCCAGCAGTTTTTCGGACAGCCTTGAAGCTTTCTTT. V and J are TRBV28 and TRBJ1-1; perhaps TRBD1 as D (6 bases). Trimming took 3 bases from V and 7 from J, leaving 12 bases between them. The CDR3 spans 13 residues. Germline values: CDR1 MDHEN, CDR2 SYDVKM.

The J gene is TRBJ2-1, the V gene TRBV27; D is uncertain. Per germline, CDR1 MNHEY and CDR2 SMNVEV (reference sequence). With 7 bases removed from V and 0 bases from J, the gap between germline ends came to 10 bases. CDR3 length: 14 amino acids. The CDR3 coding sequence is TGTGCCAGCACCCCCATCCCCTCCTACAATGAGCAGTTCTTC. Its translation: CASTPIPSYNEQFF.

This clone was detected a few times. The chain employs TRBV28 and TRBJ2-7, with TRBD2 matching 9 bases. Germline V gene data show CDR1 as MDHEN and CDR2 as SYDVKM. Trimming at V came to 9 bases and at J to 6 bases, leaving 9 bases not matched to a gene. This CDR3 contains 13 residues. CDR3 nucleotide sequence: TGTGCCAGTCTAGCGGGATTGCGAGGCGAGCAGTACTTC. Encoded protein: CASLAGLRGEQYF.

J is TRBJ2-2 and V is TRBV6-1, with 7 bases aligning to TRBD2. Looked up from germline, CDR1 is MNHNS and CDR2 is SASEGT. The V segment lost 7 bases and the J segment 4 bases; nucleotides outside the gene matches: 9. The CDR3 has 15 residues. The CDR3 bases are TGTGCCAGCATATCGGGCGGGAGCGGCACCGGGGAGCTGTTTTTT. This sequence encodes CASISGGSGTGELFF.

The chain combines TRBV6-5 with TRBJ1-3; the D is unclear. Per the germline V gene, CDR1 is MNHEY and CDR2 is SVGAGI. V lost 6 bases to trimming and J lost 1 base, with 7 bases between them. This CDR3 has 13 amino acids. This CDR3 reads CASSPKSGNTIYF. The CDR3 nucleotides read TGTGCCAGCAGCCCAAAATCTGGAAACACCATATATTTT.

The chain links TRBV6-1 to TRBJ1-3, with D hard to call. Germline V lookup: CDR1 MNHNS, CDR2 SASEGT. Deletions cut 4 bases from V and 1 base from J, with 11 bases between. The CDR3 is made up of 15 amino acids. The CDR3 nucleotides are TGTGCCAGCAGTGGGAGGACTATTTCTGGAAACACCATATATTTT. As protein: CASSGRTISGNTIYF.

The chain has TRBV5-4 and TRBJ2-5; a possible D gene is TRBD1 (6 bases). The DNA end favors TRBJ2-7, so the J call may be wrong. The CDR3 spans 15 residues. In germline, CDR1 is SGHNT, CDR2 YYREEE (reference sequence). The CDR3 here is CASSLRGTSRGEQYF. The DNA of the CDR3 is TGTGCCAGCAGCTTGAGGGGGACGTCCAGGGGCGAGCAGTACTTC.

The gene calls are TRBV4-1 and TRBJ2-7, with a possible D match to TRBD2 (5 bases). The ends were cut back, 0 bases at V and 2 bases at J, with 11 bases in the middle. This CDR3 is 15 amino acids long. Germline-derived CDR1 and CDR2 are MGHRA and YSYEKL. CDR3 protein: CASSQEAAGTYEQYF. DNA for the CDR3: TGCGCCAGCAGCCAAGAAGCGGCAGGTACCTACGAGCAGTACTTC.

The rearrangement links TRBV6-1 to TRBJ2-3; 10 bases line up with TRBD2. V shed 4 bases, J shed 5 bases, and the junction held 6 bases outside the gene matches. The CDR3 totals 15 residues. Germline V gene sequence: CDR1 MNHNS, CDR2 SASEGT. The CDR3 DNA follows: TGTGCCAGCAGTGGGAGCGGGGGGGCTGAAGATACGCAGTATTTT. As protein: CASSGSGGAEDTQYF.

The V gene is TRBV27, the J gene TRBJ2-1; D is perhaps TRBD2 (6 bases). V was shortened by 7 bases and J by 7 bases, with 20 bases between the two germline ends. This CDR3 is built from 15 residues. Germline-derived CDR1 and CDR2 are MNHEY and SMNVEV (reference sequence). Written as DNA, the CDR3 is TGTGCCAGCACTTATGTGACGGGAGTTGTAAATGAGCAGTTCTTC. Protein product: CASTYVTGVVNEQFF.